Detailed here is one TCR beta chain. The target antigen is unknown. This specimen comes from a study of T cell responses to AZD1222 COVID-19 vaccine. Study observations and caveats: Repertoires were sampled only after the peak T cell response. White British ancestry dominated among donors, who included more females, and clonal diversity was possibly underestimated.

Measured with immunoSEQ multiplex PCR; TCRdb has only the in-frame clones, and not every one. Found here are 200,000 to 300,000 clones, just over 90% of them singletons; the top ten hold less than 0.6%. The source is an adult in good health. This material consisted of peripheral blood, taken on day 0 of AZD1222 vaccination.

CDR3 nucleotides: TGTGCCAGCAGCCGGAGCGGGAGCTACGAGCAGTACTTC. Amino acid sequence: CASSRSGSYEQYF. V gene TRBV3-1 (or the pseudogene TRBV3-2) combines with J gene TRBJ2-7; 8 bases agree with TRBD2. Trimming took 4 bases from V and 3 from J; bases not matched to a gene: 2. There are 13 residues in the CDR3. CDR1 is LGHDT, CDR2 YNNKEL, per germline (reference sequence).